This T cell receptor (beta chain) came from a study of T cells in localized non-small cell lung cancer. Study-wide results and limits: Detection in adjacent lung was observed for a median about 50 of the top 100 tumor clones. Longer overall survival was linked to higher blood T cell density. Heterogeneity remains possible because sequencing was limited to only one tumor region.

The CDR3 is made up of 13 amino acids. J was trimmed by 9 bases and V by 5 bases; bases with no gene match: 9. Germline values: CDR1 SNHLY, CDR2 FYNNEI. This clone came up a few times. What it binds is not known. TCRdb's copy holds only in-frame clones and misses some; the assay was immunoSEQ multiplex PCR. This sample has about 39,000 clones, with around 75% found just once. This clonotype was sampled from a woman aged 35 to 70 with stage II squamous cell lung carcinoma. The input for sequencing was PBMCs, taken before any cancer treatment. This rearrangement joins TRBV2 to TRBJ2-7; TRBD1 matches at 8 bases. CDR3 loop: CASSPKRDRRQYV. In nucleotides, the CDR3 is TGTGCCAGCAGTCCAAAGAGGGACAGGCGGCAGTACGTC.